These 16 T cell receptor beta chains came from one sample sequenced in a study of blood T cell repertoires in COVID-19 (dated by TCRdb to about 2020). The library came from the immunoSEQ multiplex PCR assay. What TCRdb holds here is the immuneACCESS table cut down to in-frame rearrangements. Part of the clones is not present; checked against another copy, under half of the missing clones reflect an unresolved V gene, and the others are unexplained. Across this sample there are more than 200,000 clones, with about 91% seen only once. The top ten clonotypes cover 6% to 6.5% of the sample. The sample taken for sequencing was peripheral blood. The receptors come from a woman aged 25-40 years with COVID-19, enrolled during active disease.

In DNA, the CDR3 is TGCAGCGTTGGGCAGGGTTCCTACGAGCAGTACTTC. Translation gives CSVGQGSYEQYF. The chain uses TRBV29-1 and TRBJ2-7; possibly TRBD1 for D (5 bases). The V end lost 4 bases, the J end lost 1 base, and 8 bases lay between the germline ends. Germline V gene data show CDR1 as SQVTM and CDR2 as ANQGSEA. The CDR3 spans 12 residues.

This clone was seen a few times. The chain links TRBV7-2 to TRBJ1-1; 8 bases map to TRBD1. This CDR3 contains 14 residues. The germline CDR1 and CDR2 sequences are SGHTA and FQGNSA. J was trimmed by 4 bases and V by 5 bases; bases with no gene match: 6. CDR3 in DNA: TGTGCCAGCAGCCTGACAGGGGAGGGCACTGAAGCTTTCTTT. Translating gives CASSLTGEGTEAFF.

This rearrangement joins TRBV10-1 to TRBJ2-3; 14 bases are a match to TRBD2. The CDR3 spans 17 residues. J was trimmed by 0 bases and V by 8 bases; bases with no gene match: 7. Germline V CDR1 and CDR2: WNHNN, SYGVQD (reference sequence). The CDR3 sequence is CASDRTSGGMSTDTQYF. The CDR3 DNA follows: TGCGCCAGCGACCGGACTAGCGGGGGGATGAGCACAGATACGCAGTATTTT.

The chain uses TRBV7-6 and TRBJ2-7; 14 nucleotides agree with TRBD2. CDR3 size: 17 residues. V was clipped by 5 bases and J by 0 bases; unmatched bases: 6. Germline V lookup: CDR1 SGHVS, CDR2 FNYEAQ. The CDR3, as DNA: TGTGCCAGCAGCCCTAGGACTAGCGGGGGGTTCTCCTACGAGCAGTACTTC. Protein product: CASSPRTSGGFSYEQYF.

The CDR3: CASSFGSTGWGETQYF. The CDR3 nucleotides are TGTGCCAGCAGCTTCGGTTCGACAGGGTGGGGGGAGACCCAGTACTTC. V and J are TRBV5-8 and TRBJ2-5; 7 bases are shared with TRBD1. The germline CDR1 and CDR2 sequences are SGHTS and YDEGEE. After removal of 2 bases from V and 5 bases from J, the junction contained 12 bases not matched to a gene. The CDR3 runs 16 residues.

As concerns this clone: The sample carries other DNA sequences with the same CDR3. This chain links TRBV3-1 (or the pseudogene TRBV3-2) with TRBJ2-1; 9 nucleotides agree with TRBD2. V was clipped by 0 bases and J by 4 bases; unmatched bases: 4. Germline V gives CDR1 LGHDT, CDR2 YNNKEL (reference sequence). This CDR3 comprises 16 residues. CDR3 in DNA: TGTGCCAGCAGCCAAGATGTAACTAGCGGGTACAATGAGCAGTTCTTC. Its translation: CASSQDVTSGYNEQFF.

This chain connects TRBV6-5 to TRBJ1-1, with D possibly matching TRBD1 (5 bases). Between the trimmed V and J ends, which lost 0 bases and 5 bases, there was a span of 10 bases. The CDR3 length is 14 residues. The germline V gene encodes CDR1 MNHEY and CDR2 SVGAGI. DNA of the CDR3: TGTGCCAGCAGTTACTCATCGGGGGGGACTGAAGCTTTCTTT. Encoded protein: CASSYSSGGTEAFF.

CDR3 in DNA: TGTGCCAGCAGCTTAGATCGGACCGGGGAGCTGTTTTTT. Amino acid sequence: CASSLDRTGELFF. V gene TRBV11-3 combines with J gene TRBJ2-2; no clear D. CDR1 SGHNT and CDR2 YENEEA come from the germline V gene. Trimming removed 0 bases from V and 5 bases from J, with 4 bases in between. This CDR3 contains 13 residues. Based on the CDR3 plus reference TRBV11-3 and TRBJ2-2, the full variable domain is EAGVVQSPRYKIIEKKQPVAFWCNPISGHNTLYWYLQNLGQGPELLIRYENEEAVDDSQLPKDRFSAERLKGVDSTLKIQPAELGDSAVYLCASSLDRTGELFFGEGSRLTVL.

This chain joins TRBV13 and TRBJ2-2, with 9 bases fitting TRBD1. The germline V gene has CDR1 PRHDT and CDR2 FYEKMQ (reference sequence). This CDR3 has 16 amino acids. After removal of 3 bases from V and 3 bases from J, the junction contained 5 bases not matched to a gene. CDR3 in amino acids: CASSFPRDRDTGELFF. Written as DNA, the CDR3 is TGTGCCAGCAGCTTTCCCCGGGACAGGGACACCGGGGAGCTGTTTTTT.

The V call is TRBV7-6, the J call TRBJ1-2; TRBD1 aligns across 10 bases. This CDR3 contains 15 residues. Germline V gene lookup returns CDR1 SGHVS and CDR2 FNYEAQ. V lost 6 bases, J lost 8 bases, and 12 bases stayed unmatched. The CDR3 here is CASRSTTGQGYGYTF. CDR3 sequence (DNA): TGTGCCAGCAGGTCTACCACGGGACAGGGGTACGGCTACACCTTC.

CDR3 residues: CASSQGGTSGGPGKQFF. In DNA, the CDR3 is TGTGCCAGCAGCCAGGGAGGGACTAGCGGGGGCCCGGGAAAGCAGTTCTTC. This chain uses TRBV3-1 (or the pseudogene TRBV3-2) with TRBJ2-1; 14 nucleotides agree with TRBD2. The CDR3 covers 17 residues. Unmatched junction bases numbered 12, after V lost 3 bases and J lost 11 bases. Germline V lookup: CDR1 LGHDT, CDR2 YNNKEL (reference sequence).

As to this clone: With a much larger clone just one base away, this may be a read error. CDR3 bases: TGTGCCAGCAGCGTATCTAGCGGGGGGCAAGAGACCCAGTACTTC. Encoded protein: CASSVSSGGQETQYF. The V call is TRBV9, the J call TRBJ2-5; the match to TRBD2 covers 11 bases. CDR1 and CDR2 from the germline V gene are SGDLS and YYNGEE. V was clipped by 1 base and J by 2 bases; unmatched bases: 1. This CDR3 spans 15 amino acids. The complete variable domain, with remaining parts taken from reference TRBV9 and TRBJ2-5, reads DSGVTQTPKHLITATGQRVTLRCSPRSGDLSVYWYQQSLDQGLQFLIQYYNGEERAKGNILERFSAQQFPDLHSELNLSSLELGDSALYFCASSVSSGGQETQYFGPGTRLLVL.

The chain links TRBV27 to TRBJ1-2; 11 bases line up with TRBD1. From germline, CDR1 is MNHEY and CDR2 SMNVEV (reference sequence). V was clipped by 2 bases and J by 3 bases; unmatched bases: 2. This CDR3 is built from 15 residues. For the CDR3, the DNA is TGTGCCAGCAGTTTACGGACAGGGGGCCACTATGGCTACACCTTC. Its translation is CASSLRTGGHYGYTF.

The chain has TRBV27 and TRBJ1-6; D call uncertain. The CDR3 is 17 amino acids. V lost 0 bases, J lost 0 bases, and 9 bases lay in between. Germline-derived CDR1 and CDR2 are MNHEY and SMNVEV (reference sequence). The CDR3 DNA follows: TGTGCCAGCAGTTTATCAAGTGAGGGCTCCTATAATTCACCCCTCCACTTT. Its protein is CASSLSSEGSYNSPLHF.

V gene TRBV29-1 combines with J gene TRBJ1-1, with 8 bases that match TRBD1. Trimming at V came to 6 bases and at J to 7 bases, leaving 10 bases not matched to a gene. Germline V gives CDR1 SQVTM, CDR2 ANQGSEA. The CDR3 is 13 residues long. The CDR3 nucleotides are TGCAGCGTCCCGGGACAGGTGGGGAATGAAGCTTTCTTT. It yields the protein CSVPGQVGNEAFF.

The rearrangement links TRBV7-2 to TRBJ2-2, with 9 bases lining up with TRBD2. Germline V lookup: CDR1 SGHTA, CDR2 FQGNSA. V trimming: 5 bases; J trimming: 4 bases; junction bases outside the gene matches: 8. The length of the CDR3 is 16 residues. The CDR3 DNA reads as TGTGCCAGCAGCCCGAGAAGCGGGAGGAGCACCGGGGAGCTGTTTTTT. This sequence encodes CASSPRSGRSTGELFF.